This record looks at one TCR beta chain sequence and its context. This sample stems from a study of CD8+ T cells in alopecia areata. The CDR3 loop spans 15 amino acids. Looked up from germline, CDR1 is SGDLS and CDR2 is YYNGEE. V shed 3 bases and J shed 0 bases, with 11 bases lying between them. Sample treatment: oral pan-JAK inhibitor, 5-10 mg twice daily. RNA was isolated and reverse transcribed to cDNA, the sequencing template. TCRdb keeps only in-frame clones here, not all; method: immunoSEQ multiplex PCR. The sample holds about 94,000 clones; 70% to 85% are singletons and the top ten take 17%. Sample: CD8+ T cells sorted from blood, taken around week 44, from a patient treated with tofacitinib. This chain joins TRBV9 and TRBJ2-3; D not resolved. This TCR came from a human donor with alopecia areata. CDR3 in amino acids: CASSETRTSTDTQYF. The DNA for the CDR3 is TGTGCCAGCAGCGAGACCCGTACTAGCACAGATACGCAGTATTTT.